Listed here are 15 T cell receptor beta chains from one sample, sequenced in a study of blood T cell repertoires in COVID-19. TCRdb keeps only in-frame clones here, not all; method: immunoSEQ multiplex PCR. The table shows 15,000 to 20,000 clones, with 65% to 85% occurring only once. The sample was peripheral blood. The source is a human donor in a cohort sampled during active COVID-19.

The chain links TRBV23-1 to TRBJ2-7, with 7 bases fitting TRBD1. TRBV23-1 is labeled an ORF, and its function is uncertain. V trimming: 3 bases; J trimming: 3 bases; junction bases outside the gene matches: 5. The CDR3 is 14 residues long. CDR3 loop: CASSHQDRVYEQYF. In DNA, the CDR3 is TGCGCCAGCAGTCACCAAGACAGGGTCTACGAGCAGTACTTC.

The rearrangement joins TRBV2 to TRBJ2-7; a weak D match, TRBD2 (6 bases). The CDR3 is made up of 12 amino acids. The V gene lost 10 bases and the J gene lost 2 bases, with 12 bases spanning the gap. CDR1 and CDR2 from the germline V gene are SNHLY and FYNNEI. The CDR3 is CATAGRAYEQYF. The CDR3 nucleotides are TGTGCCACCGCGGGACGCGCCTACGAGCAGTACTTC.

The DNA of the CDR3 is TGTGCCAGCTCACCACAGGGGGCGCAGACTAATGAAAAACTGTTTTTT. As protein: CASSPQGAQTNEKLFF. The chain has TRBV18 and TRBJ1-4, with 7 bases identical to TRBD1. Germline trimming cut 1 base from V and 2 bases from J; bases unmatched to any gene: 4. From germline, CDR1 is KGHSH and CDR2 LQKENI. The CDR3 runs to 16 residues.

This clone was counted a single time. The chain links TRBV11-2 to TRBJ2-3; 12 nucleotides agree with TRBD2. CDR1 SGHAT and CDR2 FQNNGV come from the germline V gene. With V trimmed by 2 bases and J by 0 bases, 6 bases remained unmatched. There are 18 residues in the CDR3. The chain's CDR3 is CASSLRLAGDPSTDTQYF. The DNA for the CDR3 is TGTGCCAGCAGCTTAAGACTAGCGGGGGACCCTAGCACAGATACGCAGTATTTT.

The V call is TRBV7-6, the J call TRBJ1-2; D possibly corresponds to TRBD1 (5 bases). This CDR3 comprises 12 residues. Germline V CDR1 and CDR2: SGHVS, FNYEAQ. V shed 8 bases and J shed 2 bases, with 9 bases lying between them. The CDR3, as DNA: TGTGCCAGCTCAGCAGGGAACTATGGCTACACCTTC. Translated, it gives CASSAGNYGYTF.

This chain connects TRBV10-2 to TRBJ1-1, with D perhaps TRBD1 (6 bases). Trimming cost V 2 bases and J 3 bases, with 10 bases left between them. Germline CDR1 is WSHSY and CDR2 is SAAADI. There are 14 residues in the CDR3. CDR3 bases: TGCGCCAGCAGTGAGACAGGGAGTGACACTGAAGCTTTCTTT. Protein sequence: CASSETGSDTEAFF.

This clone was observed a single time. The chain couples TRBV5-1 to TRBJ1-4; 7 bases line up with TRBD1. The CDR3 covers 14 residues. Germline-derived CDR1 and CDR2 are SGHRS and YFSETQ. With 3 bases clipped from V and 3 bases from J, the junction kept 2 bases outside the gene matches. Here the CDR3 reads CASSSGTANEKLFF. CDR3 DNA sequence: TGCGCCAGCAGCTCCGGGACAGCTAATGAAAAACTGTTTTTT. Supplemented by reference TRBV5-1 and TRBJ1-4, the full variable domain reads KAGVTQTPRYLIKTRGQQVTLSCSPISGHRSVSWYQQTPGQGLQFLFEYFSETQRNKGNFPGRFSGRQFSNSRSEMNVSTLELGDSALYLCASSSGTANEKLFFGSGTQLSVL.

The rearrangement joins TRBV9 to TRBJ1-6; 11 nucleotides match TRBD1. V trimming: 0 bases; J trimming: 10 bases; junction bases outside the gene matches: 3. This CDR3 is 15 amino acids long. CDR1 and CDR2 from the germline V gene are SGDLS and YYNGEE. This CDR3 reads CASSVVGTGGSPLHF. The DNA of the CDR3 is TGTGCCAGCAGCGTAGTTGGGACAGGGGGATCACCCCTCCACTTT.

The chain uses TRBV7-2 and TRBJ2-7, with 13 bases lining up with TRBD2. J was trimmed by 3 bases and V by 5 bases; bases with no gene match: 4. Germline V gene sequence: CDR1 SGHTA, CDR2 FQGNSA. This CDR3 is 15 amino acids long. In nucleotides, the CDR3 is TGTGCCAGCAGCCTCCGGACTAGCGGGAGCTACGAGCAGTACTTC. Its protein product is CASSLRTSGSYEQYF.

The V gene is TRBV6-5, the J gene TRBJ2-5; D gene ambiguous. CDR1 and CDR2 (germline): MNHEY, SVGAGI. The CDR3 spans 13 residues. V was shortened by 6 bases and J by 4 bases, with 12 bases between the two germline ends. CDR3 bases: TGTGCCAGCAGCAGAAGCGTGATAGAGACCCAGTACTTC. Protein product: CASSRSVIETQYF.

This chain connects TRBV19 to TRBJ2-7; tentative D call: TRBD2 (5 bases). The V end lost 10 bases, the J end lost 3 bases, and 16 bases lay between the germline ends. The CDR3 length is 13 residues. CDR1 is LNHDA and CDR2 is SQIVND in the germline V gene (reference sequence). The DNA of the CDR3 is TGTGCCACTAAAGGGAGACTCAACTACGAGCAGTACTTC. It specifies CATKGRLNYEQYF.

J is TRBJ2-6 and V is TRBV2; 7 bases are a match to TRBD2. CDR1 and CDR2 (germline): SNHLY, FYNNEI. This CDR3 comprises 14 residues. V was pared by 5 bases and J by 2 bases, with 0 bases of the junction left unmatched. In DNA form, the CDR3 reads TGTGCCAGCAGTCGGGGGGCTGGGGCCAACGTCCTGACTTTC. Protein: CASSRGAGANVLTF.

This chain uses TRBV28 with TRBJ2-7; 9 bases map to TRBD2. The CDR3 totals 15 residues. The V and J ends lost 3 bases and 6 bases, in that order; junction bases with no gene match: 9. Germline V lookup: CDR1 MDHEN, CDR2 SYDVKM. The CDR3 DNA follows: TGTGCCAGCAGTTTTGAGGCGGGAGGGGCTGTCGAGCAGTACTTC. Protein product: CASSFEAGGAVEQYF.

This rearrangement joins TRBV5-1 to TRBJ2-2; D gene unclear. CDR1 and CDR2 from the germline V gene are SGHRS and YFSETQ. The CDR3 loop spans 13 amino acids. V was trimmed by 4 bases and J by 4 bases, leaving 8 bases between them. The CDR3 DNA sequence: TGCGCCAGCAGCCCCTCAGGCACCGGGGAGCTGTTTTTT. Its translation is CASSPSGTGELFF. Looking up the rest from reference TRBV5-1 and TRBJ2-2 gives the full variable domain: KAGVTQTPRYLIKTRGQQVTLSCSPISGHRSVSWYQQTPGQGLQFLFEYFSETQRNKGNFPGRFSGRQFSNSRSEMNVSTLELGDSALYLCASSPSGTGELFFGEGSRLTVL.

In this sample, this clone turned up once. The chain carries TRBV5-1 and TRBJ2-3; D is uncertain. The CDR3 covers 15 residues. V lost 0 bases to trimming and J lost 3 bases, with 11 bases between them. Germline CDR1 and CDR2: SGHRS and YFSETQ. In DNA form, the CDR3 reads TGCGCCAGCAGCTTGGTGACCCCCGGGACAGATACGCAGTATTTT. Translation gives CASSLVTPGTDTQYF.